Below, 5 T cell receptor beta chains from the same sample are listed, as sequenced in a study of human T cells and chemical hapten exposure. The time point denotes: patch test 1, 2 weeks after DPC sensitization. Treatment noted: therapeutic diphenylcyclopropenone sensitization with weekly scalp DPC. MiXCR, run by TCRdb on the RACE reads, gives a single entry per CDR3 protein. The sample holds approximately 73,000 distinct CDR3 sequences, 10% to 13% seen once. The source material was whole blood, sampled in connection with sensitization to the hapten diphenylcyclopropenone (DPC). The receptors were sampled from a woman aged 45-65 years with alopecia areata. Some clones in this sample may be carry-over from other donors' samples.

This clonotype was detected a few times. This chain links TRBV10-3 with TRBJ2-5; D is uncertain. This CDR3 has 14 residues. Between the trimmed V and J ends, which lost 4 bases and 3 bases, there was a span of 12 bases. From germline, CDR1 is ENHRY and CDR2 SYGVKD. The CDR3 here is CAISVGLGKETQYF. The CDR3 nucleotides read TGTGCCATCAGTGTCGGTCTCGGTAAAGAGACCCAGTACTTC.

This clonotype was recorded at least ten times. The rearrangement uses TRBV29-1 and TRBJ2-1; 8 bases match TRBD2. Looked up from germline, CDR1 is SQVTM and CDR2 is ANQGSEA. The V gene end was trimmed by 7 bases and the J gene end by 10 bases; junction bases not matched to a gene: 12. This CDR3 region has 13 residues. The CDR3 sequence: CSGVGTRAEEQFF. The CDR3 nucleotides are TGCAGCGGGGTGGGGACTAGGGCAGAAGAGCAGTTCTTC.

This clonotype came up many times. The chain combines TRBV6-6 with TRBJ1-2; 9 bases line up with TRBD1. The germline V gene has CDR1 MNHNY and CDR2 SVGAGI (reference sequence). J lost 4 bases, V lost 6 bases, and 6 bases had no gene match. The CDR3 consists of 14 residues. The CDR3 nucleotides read TGTGCCAGCAGAGCGGGACAGGGCCTCTATGGCTACACCTTC. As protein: CASRAGQGLYGYTF.

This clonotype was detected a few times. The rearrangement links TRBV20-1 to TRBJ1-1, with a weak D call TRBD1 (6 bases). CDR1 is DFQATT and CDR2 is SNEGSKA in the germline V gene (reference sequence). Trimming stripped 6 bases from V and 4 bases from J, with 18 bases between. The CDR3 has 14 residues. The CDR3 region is CSARGGGAGTEAFF. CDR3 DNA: TGCAGTGCCAGGGGTGGGGGCGCGGGCACTGAAGCTTTCTTT.

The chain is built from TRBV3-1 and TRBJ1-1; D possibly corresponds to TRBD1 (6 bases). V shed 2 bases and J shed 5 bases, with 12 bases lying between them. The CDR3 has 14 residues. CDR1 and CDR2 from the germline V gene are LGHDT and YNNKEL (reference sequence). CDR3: CASSQRGSGTEAFF. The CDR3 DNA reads TGTGCCAGCAGCCAAAGGGGGTCAGGAACTGAAGCTTTCTTT.